This T cell receptor beta chain was sequenced for a study of blood T cells in healthy people across ages. Points from the study as a whole: Naive CD4+ cells and diversity were both higher in long-lived donors than in aged donors. As age increased, TCR beta diversity per million T cells fell in a roughly linear fashion.

About 9.9 milliliters of peripheral blood were drawn from each donor. Remarks on this clonotype: What it binds is not known.

The germline gives CDR1 SGHKS, CDR2 YYEKEE (reference sequence). V lost 4 bases to trimming and J lost 0 bases, with 14 bases between them. This CDR3 spans 16 amino acids. PCR was performed a second time for roughly 7 to 11 cycles using a sample-barcoded 5' primer and a J-beta primer mix. A 12-random-nucleotide template-switch adaptor tagged each cDNA molecule. TCRdb itself ran the 5' RACE reads through MiXCR, one entry per CDR3 protein. This sample has 1.5 million to 2 million distinct CDR3 sequences, with approximately 50% found just once. The chain joins TRBV5-5 to TRBJ2-1, with D possibly being TRBD1 or TRBD2 (5 bases each). Specimen: blood. This sequence was found in a woman between 40 and 55 years old in good health. Written as DNA, the CDR3 is TGTGCCAGCAGCCCTCTCCAGGGAGCCTCCTACAATGAGCAGTTCTTC. Translating it yields CASSPLQGASYNEQFF.